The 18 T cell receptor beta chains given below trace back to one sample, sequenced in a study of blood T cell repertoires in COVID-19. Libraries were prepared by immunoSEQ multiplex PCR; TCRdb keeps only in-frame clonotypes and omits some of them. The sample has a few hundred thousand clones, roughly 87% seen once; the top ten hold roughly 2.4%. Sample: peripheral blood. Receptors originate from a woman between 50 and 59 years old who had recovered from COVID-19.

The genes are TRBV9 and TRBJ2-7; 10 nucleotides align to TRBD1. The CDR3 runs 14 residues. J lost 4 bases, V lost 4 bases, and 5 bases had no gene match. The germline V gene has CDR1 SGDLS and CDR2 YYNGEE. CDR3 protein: CASSHGQGEYEQYF. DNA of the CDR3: TGTGCCAGCAGCCATGGACAGGGGGAATACGAGCAGTACTTC. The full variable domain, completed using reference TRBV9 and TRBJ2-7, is DSGVTQTPKHLITATGQRVTLRCSPRSGDLSVYWYQQSLDQGLQFLIQYYNGEERAKGNILERFSAQQFPDLHSELNLSSLELGDSALYFCASSHGQGEYEQYFGPGTRLTVT.

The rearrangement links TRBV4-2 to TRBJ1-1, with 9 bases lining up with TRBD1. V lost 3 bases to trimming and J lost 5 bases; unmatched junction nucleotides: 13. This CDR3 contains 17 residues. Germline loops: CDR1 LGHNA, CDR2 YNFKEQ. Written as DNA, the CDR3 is TGTGCCAGCAGCCACAAGGGACAGGGCGTGAGGGATACTGAAGCTTTCTTT. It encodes CASSHKGQGVRDTEAFF.

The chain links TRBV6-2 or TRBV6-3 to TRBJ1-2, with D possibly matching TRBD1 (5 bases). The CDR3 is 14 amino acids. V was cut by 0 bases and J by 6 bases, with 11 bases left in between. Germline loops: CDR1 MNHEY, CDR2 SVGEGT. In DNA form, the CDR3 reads TGTGCCAGCAGTTACTCCACGACAGTTGATGGCTACACCTTC. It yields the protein CASSYSTTVDGYTF.

CDR3 sequence reads: CASSQQGAAFF. The CDR3 coding sequence is TGTGCCAGCAGTCAACAGGGGGCGGCTTTCTTT. The chain has TRBV6-1 and TRBJ1-1, with 9 positions matching TRBD1. The CDR3 consists of 11 residues. Germline assignment: CDR1 MNHNS and CDR2 SASEGT. V gave up 5 bases and J gave up 11 bases; unmatched junction bases: 3.

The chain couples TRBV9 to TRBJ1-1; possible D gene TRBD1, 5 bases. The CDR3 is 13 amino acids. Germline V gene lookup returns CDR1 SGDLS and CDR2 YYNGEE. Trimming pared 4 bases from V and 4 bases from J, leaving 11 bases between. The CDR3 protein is CASSLGGSTEAFF. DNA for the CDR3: TGTGCCAGCAGCCTTGGGGGGAGCACTGAAGCTTTCTTT. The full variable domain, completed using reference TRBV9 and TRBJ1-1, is DSGVTQTPKHLITATGQRVTLRCSPRSGDLSVYWYQQSLDQGLQFLIQYYNGEERAKGNILERFSAQQFPDLHSELNLSSLELGDSALYFCASSLGGSTEAFFGQGTRLTVV.

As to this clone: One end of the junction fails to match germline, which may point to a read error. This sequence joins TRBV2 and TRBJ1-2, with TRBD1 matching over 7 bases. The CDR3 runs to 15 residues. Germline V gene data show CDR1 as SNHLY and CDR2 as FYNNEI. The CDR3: CASREGGRRNYGYTF. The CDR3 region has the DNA TGTGCCAGCAGGGAAGGGGGCAGGAGAAACTATGGCTACACCTTC.

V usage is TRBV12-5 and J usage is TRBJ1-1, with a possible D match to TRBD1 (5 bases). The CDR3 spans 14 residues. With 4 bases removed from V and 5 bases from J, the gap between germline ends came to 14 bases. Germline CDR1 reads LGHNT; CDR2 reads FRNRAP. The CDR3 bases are TGTGCTAGTGGTTGGGGGGGATCGGGAACTGAAGCTTTCTTT. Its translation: CASGWGGSGTEAFF. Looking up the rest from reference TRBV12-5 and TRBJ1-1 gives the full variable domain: DARVTQTPRHKVTEMGQEVTMRCQPILGHNTVFWYRQTMMQGLELLAYFRNRAPLDDSGMPKDRFSAEMPDATLATLKIQPSEPRDSAVYFCASGWGGSGTEAFFGQGTRLTVV.

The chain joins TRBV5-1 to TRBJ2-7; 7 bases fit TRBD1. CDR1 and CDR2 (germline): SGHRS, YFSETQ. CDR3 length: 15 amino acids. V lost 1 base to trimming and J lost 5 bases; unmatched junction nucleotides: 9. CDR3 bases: TGCGCCAGCAGCTTGCGGAGCCTAGGGGGCGACGAGCAGTACTTC. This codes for CASSLRSLGGDEQYF.

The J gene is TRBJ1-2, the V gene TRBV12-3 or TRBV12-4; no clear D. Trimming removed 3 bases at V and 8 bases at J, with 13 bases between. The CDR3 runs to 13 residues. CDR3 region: CASSLRGSRGYTF. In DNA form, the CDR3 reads TGTGCCAGCAGTTTGCGAGGATCGCGCGGCTACACCTTC.

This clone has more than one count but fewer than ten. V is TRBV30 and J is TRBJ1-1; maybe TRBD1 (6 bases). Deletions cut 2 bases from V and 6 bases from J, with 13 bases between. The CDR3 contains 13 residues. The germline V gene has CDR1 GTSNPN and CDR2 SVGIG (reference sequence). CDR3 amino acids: CAWSSDRKAEAFF. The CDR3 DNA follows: TGTGCCTGGAGTTCGGACAGAAAGGCTGAAGCTTTCTTT. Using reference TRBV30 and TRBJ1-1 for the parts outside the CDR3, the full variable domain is SQTIHQWPATLVQPVGSPLSLECTVEGTSNPNLYWYRQAAGRGLQLLFYSVGIGQISSEVPQNLSASRPQDRQFILSSKKLLLSDSGFYLCAWSSDRKAEAFFGQGTRLTVV.

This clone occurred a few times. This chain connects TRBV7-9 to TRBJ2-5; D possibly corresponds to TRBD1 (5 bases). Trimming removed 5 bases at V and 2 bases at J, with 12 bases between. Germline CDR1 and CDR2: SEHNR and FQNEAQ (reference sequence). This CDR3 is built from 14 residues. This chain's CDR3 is CASSLGAGQETQYF. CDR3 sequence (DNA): TGTGCCAGCAGCCTAGGGGCAGGACAAGAGACCCAGTACTTC.

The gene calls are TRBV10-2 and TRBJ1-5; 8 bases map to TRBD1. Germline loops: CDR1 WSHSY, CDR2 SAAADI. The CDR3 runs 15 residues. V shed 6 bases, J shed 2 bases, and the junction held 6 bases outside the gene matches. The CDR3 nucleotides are TGCGCCAGCAGACAAGACAGGGGAGGCAATCAGCCCCAGCATTTT. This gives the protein CASRQDRGGNQPQHF.

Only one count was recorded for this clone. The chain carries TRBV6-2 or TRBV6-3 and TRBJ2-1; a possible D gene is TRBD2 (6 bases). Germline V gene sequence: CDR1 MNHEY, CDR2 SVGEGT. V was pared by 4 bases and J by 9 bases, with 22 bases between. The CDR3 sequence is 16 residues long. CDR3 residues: CASSFLGQPRRGEQFF. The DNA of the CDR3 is TGTGCCAGCAGTTTCCTCGGCCAACCCAGGCGGGGTGAGCAGTTCTTC.

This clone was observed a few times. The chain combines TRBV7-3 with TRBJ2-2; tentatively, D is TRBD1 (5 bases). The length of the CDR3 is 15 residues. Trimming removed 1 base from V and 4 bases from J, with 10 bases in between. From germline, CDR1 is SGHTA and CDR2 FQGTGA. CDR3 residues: CASSLRGRSTGELFF. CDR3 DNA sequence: TGTGCCAGCAGCTTAAGGGGCCGGAGCACCGGGGAGCTGTTTTTT.

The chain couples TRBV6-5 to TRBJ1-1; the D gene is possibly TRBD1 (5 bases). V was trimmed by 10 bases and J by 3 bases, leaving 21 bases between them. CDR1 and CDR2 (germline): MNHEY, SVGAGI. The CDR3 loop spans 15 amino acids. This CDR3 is CATLRGFLSDTEAFF. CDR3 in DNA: TGTGCCACCCTTAGGGGTTTTTTGTCGGACACTGAAGCTTTCTTT.

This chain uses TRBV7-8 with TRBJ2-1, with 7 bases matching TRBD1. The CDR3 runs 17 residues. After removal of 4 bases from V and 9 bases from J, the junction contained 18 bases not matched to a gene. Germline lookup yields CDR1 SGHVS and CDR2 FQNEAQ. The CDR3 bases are TGTGCCAGCAGCTCCCAAATCGGGACAGCGAGCCCCATTGAGCAGTTCTTC. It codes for CASSSQIGTASPIEQFF.

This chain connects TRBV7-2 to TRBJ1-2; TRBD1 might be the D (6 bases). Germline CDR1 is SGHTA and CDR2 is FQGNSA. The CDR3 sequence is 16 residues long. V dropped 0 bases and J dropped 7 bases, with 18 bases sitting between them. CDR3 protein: CASSLAVRGAIGGYTF. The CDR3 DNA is TGTGCCAGCAGCTTAGCAGTCAGGGGTGCAATCGGTGGCTACACCTTC.

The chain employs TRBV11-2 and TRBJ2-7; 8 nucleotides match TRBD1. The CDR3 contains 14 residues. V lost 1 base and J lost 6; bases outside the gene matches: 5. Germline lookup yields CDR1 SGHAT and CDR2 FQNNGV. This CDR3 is CASSLATGGSEQYF. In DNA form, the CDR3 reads TGTGCCAGCAGCTTAGCTACAGGGGGTAGCGAGCAGTACTTC.